Below, 14 T cell receptor beta chains from the same sample are listed, as sequenced in a study of cytomegalovirus exposure and HLA in healthy donors. This PCR relied on a set of 60 Vbeta primers and 13 Jbeta primers. Sequenced by immunoSEQ multiplex PCR; TCRdb stores in-frame clones only, minus some. There are approximately 91,000 clones in the sample; around 86% occur only once, and approximately 10% lies in the top ten. The specimen sequenced was PBMCs. The receptors shown here come from a man aged 30 to 45 in good health and CMV-seropositive.

This clone came up once. The rearrangement joins TRBV6-5 to TRBJ1-2; TRBD1 aligns across 8 bases. V was pared by 0 bases and J by 10 bases, with 10 bases of the junction left unmatched. Germline V gene data show CDR1 as MNHEY and CDR2 as SVGAGI. The CDR3 consists of 15 residues. The CDR3: CASSYSNPLQGDYTF. CDR3 nucleotide sequence: TGTGCCAGCAGTTACTCCAACCCCCTACAGGGGGACTACACCTTC.

The table lists this clone with a count of one. This chain connects TRBV6-1 to TRBJ2-3; D gene ambiguous. V gave up 1 base and J gave up 2 bases, with 13 bases separating them. The CDR3 has 16 amino acids. Germline-derived CDR1 and CDR2 are MNHNS and SASEGT. Here the CDR3 reads CASSEGQIKNTDTQYF. CDR3 DNA: TGTGCCAGCAGTGAAGGGCAGATTAAAAACACAGATACGCAGTATTTT.

On this clone: The sample carries other DNA sequences with the same CDR3. V is TRBV30 and J is TRBJ2-7; D possibly corresponds to TRBD1 (5 bases). V was shortened by 2 bases and J by 4 bases, with 6 bases between the two germline ends. The CDR3 contains 11 residues. Germline V lookup: CDR1 GTSNPN, CDR2 SVGIG (reference sequence). CDR3 sequence (DNA): TGTGCCTGGAGTCAGGGATACGAGCAGTACTTC. Protein: CAWSQGYEQYF.

This clone showed up just once. The chain joins TRBV7-9 to TRBJ2-1, with 7 nucleotides matching TRBD2. The CDR3 has 16 amino acids. V shed 4 bases, J shed 4 bases, and the junction held 10 bases outside the gene matches. Germline V gives CDR1 SEHNR, CDR2 FQNEAQ (reference sequence). CDR3 loop: CASSSNLAADYNEQFF. In DNA form, the CDR3 reads TGTGCCAGCAGCTCAAATCTAGCGGCGGATTACAATGAGCAGTTCTTC.

V and J are TRBV19 and TRBJ1-4; D remains ambiguous. The germline CDR1 and CDR2 sequences are LNHDA and SQIVND (reference sequence). The V end lost 4 bases, the J end lost 3 bases, and 12 bases lay between the germline ends. The CDR3 has 15 amino acids. This chain's CDR3 is CASSTNSAANEKLFF. The CDR3 DNA follows: TGTGCCAGTAGTACCAACAGTGCAGCTAATGAAAAACTGTTTTTT.

The chain uses TRBV7-2 and TRBJ2-5, with a tentative D call TRBD1 (5 bases). The germline CDR1 and CDR2 sequences are SGHTA and FQGNSA. Between the trimmed V and J ends, which lost 4 bases and 7 bases, there was a span of 16 bases. The CDR3 has 14 amino acids. The CDR3 DNA follows: TGTGCCAGCAGCTCTACCGACTGGCAGGGGACCCAGTACTTC. Residues: CASSSTDWQGTQYF. The whole variable domain, remainder taken from reference TRBV7-2 and TRBJ2-5, is GAGVSQSPSNKVTEKGKDVELRCDPISGHTALYWYRQSLGQGLEFLIYFQGNSAPDKSGLPSDRFSAERTGGSVSTLTIQRTQQEDSAVYLCASSSTDWQGTQYFGPGTRLLVL.

This chain uses TRBV28 with TRBJ2-7, with a weak D call TRBD2 (6 bases). This CDR3 contains 14 residues. From germline, CDR1 is MDHEN and CDR2 SYDVKM. Trimming pared 4 bases from V and 0 bases from J, leaving 10 bases between. CDR3 sequence reads: CASSSAGYSYEQYF. CDR3 nucleotide sequence: TGTGCCAGCAGTTCCGCGGGGTACTCCTACGAGCAGTACTTC.

In its sample, this clone was seen once. The chain combines TRBV7-9 with TRBJ2-6, with 8 bases identical to TRBD1. Germline CDR1 reads SEHNR; CDR2 reads FQNEAQ (reference sequence). V gave up 1 base and J gave up 0 bases; unmatched junction bases: 8. The CDR3 extends over 19 amino acids. The CDR3 DNA reads as TGTGCCAGCAGCTTAGGCGTACAGGGGGATAGCTCTGGGGCCAACGTCCTGACTTTC. Translating it yields CASSLGVQGDSSGANVLTF.

This clone has a handful of counts. The chain has TRBV7-9 and TRBJ2-7; 10 nucleotides match TRBD1. Germline V gene data show CDR1 as SEHNR and CDR2 as FQNEAQ (reference sequence). V gave up 2 bases and J gave up 3 bases; unmatched junction bases: 4. The CDR3 runs to 15 residues. CDR3 sequence reads: CASSLRGQGIYEQYF. In nucleotides, the CDR3 is TGTGCCAGCAGCTTACGGGGACAGGGGATCTACGAGCAGTACTTC.

V is TRBV7-3 and J is TRBJ2-2; D possibly corresponds to TRBD2 (6 bases). V lost 4 bases and J 2 bases, leaving 8 bases between the germline ends. The V gene's germline CDR1 is SGHTA and CDR2 FQGTGA. This CDR3 has 14 residues. CDR3 loop: CASSSEGNTGELFF. The CDR3 DNA is TGTGCCAGCAGCTCGGAGGGAAACACCGGGGAGCTGTTTTTT.

This clone came up a few times. The chain couples TRBV10-3 to TRBJ2-5; D is possibly TRBD1 (7 bases). The germline gives CDR1 ENHRY, CDR2 SYGVKD. V shed 5 bases and J shed 5 bases, with 15 bases lying between them. The CDR3 loop spans 14 amino acids. The CDR3 DNA follows: TGTGCCATCAGTCGCCGGGACAGCGGGGAGACCCAGTACTTC. It yields the protein CAISRRDSGETQYF.

The chain employs TRBV6-1 and TRBJ1-2; the match to TRBD1 covers 11 bases. This CDR3 contains 15 residues. V was pared by 10 bases and J by 3 bases, with 10 bases of the junction left unmatched. CDR1 MNHNS and CDR2 SASEGT come from the germline V gene. CDR3 protein: CATRDRGASYYGYTF. DNA of the CDR3: TGTGCCACCCGGGACAGGGGGGCCTCCTACTATGGCTACACCTTC.

This chain joins TRBV27 and TRBJ2-7; D perhaps matches TRBD1 (5 bases). V gave up 6 bases and J gave up 3 bases, with 18 bases separating them. This CDR3 has 15 amino acids. Germline CDR1 is MNHEY and CDR2 is SMNVEV (reference sequence). Written as DNA, the CDR3 is TGTGCCAGCAGGAGAATGACAGACTCCGACTACGAGCAGTACTTC. Amino acids: CASRRMTDSDYEQYF.

The genes are TRBV7-9 and TRBJ1-4, with D unclear. Per germline, CDR1 SEHNR and CDR2 FQNEAQ (reference sequence). V was pared by 1 base and J by 6 bases, with 15 bases between. This CDR3 region has 16 residues. The CDR3 region is CASSLDPGSYDEKLFF. The CDR3 DNA sequence: TGTGCCAGCAGCTTAGACCCGGGGAGTTACGATGAAAAACTGTTTTTT.